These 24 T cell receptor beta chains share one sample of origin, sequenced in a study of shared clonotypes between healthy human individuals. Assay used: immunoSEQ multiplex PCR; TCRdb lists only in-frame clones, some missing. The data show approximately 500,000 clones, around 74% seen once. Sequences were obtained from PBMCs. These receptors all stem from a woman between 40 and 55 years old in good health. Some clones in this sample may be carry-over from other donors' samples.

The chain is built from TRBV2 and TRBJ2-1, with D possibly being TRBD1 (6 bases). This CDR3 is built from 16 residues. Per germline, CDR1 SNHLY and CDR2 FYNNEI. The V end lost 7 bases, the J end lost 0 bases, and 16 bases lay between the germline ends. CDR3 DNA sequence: TGTGCCAGCATCGTTAGGGGGTCCAGCTCCTACAATGAGCAGTTCTTC. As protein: CASIVRGSSSYNEQFF. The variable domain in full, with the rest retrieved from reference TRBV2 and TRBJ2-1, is EPEVTQTPSHQVTQMGQEVILRCVPISNHLYFYWYRQILGQKVEFLVSFYNNEISEKSEIFDDQFSVERPDGSNFTLKIRSTKLEDSAMYFCASIVRGSSSYNEQFFGPGTRLTVL.

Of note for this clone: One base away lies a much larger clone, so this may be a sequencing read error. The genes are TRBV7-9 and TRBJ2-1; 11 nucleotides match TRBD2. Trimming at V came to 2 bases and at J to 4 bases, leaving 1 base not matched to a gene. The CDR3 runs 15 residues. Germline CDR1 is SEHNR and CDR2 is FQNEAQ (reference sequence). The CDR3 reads CASSLLAGGYNEQFF. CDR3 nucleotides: TGTGCCAGCAGCTTACTAGCGGGAGGATACAATGAGCAGTTCTTC. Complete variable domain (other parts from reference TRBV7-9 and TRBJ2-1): DTGVSQNPRHKITKRGQNVTFRCDPISEHNRLYWYRQTLGQGPEFLTYFQNEAQLEKSRLLSDRFSAERPKGSFSTLEIQRTEQGDSAMYLCASSLLAGGYNEQFFGPGTRLTVL.

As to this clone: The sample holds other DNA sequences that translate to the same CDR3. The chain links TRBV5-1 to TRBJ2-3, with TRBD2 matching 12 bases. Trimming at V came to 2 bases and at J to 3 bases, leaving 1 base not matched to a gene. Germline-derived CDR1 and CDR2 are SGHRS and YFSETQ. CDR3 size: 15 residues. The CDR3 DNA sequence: TGCGCCAGCAGCTTAGGACTAGCGGGAACAGATACGCAGTATTTT. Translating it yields CASSLGLAGTDTQYF. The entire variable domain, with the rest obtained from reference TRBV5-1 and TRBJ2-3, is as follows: KAGVTQTPRYLIKTRGQQVTLSCSPISGHRSVSWYQQTPGQGLQFLFEYFSETQRNKGNFPGRFSGRQFSNSRSEMNVSTLELGDSALYLCASSLGLAGTDTQYFGPGTRLTVL.

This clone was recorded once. CDR3 bases: TGTGCCAGCAGCTTGGGACAGGGCTACAATGAGCAGTTCTTC. Encoded protein: CASSLGQGYNEQFF. The genes are TRBV7-9 and TRBJ2-1, with 9 bases matching TRBD1. The J segment lost 3 bases and the V segment lost 3 bases, leaving 0 bases of the junction unmatched. Germline CDR1 SEHNR, CDR2 FQNEAQ (reference sequence). The CDR3 spans 14 residues. Drawing the rest from reference TRBV7-9 and TRBJ2-1, the complete variable domain is DTGVSQNPRHKITKRGQNVTFRCDPISEHNRLYWYRQTLGQGPEFLTYFQNEAQLEKSRLLSDRFSAERPKGSFSTLEIQRTEQGDSAMYLCASSLGQGYNEQFFGPGTRLTVL.

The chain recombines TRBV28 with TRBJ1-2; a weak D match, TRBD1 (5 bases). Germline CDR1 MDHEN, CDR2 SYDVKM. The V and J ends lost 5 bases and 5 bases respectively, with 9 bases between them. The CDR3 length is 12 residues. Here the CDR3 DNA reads TGTGCCAGCAGTGCTGGGGGGTATGGCTACACCTTC. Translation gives CASSAGGYGYTF.

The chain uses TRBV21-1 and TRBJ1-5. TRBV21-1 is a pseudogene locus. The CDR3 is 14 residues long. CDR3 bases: TGTGCCAGCAGCCCCGGGCGTAGCAATCAGCCCCAGCATTTT. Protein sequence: CASSPGRSNQPQHF.

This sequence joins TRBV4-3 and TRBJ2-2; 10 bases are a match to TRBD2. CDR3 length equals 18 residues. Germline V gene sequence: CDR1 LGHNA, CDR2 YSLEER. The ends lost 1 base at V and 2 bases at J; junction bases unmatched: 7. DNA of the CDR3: TGCGCCAGCAGCCAAGCCCTAGCGGGAGTATTAAACACCGGGGAGCTGTTTTTT. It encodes CASSQALAGVLNTGELFF.

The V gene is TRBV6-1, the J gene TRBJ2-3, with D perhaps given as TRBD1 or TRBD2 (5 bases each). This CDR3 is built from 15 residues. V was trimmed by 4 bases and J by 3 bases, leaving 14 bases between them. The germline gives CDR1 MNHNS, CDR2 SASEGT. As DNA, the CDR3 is TGTGCCAGCAGTGTATTAGCGACAGATACAGATACGCAGTATTTT. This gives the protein CASSVLATDTDTQYF.

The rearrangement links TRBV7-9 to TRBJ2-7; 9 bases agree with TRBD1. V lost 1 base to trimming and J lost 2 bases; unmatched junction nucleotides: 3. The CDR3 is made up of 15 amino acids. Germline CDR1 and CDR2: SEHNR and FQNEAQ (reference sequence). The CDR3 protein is CASSLVQGATYEQYF. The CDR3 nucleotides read TGTGCCAGCAGCTTAGTACAGGGGGCGACCTACGAGCAGTACTTC.

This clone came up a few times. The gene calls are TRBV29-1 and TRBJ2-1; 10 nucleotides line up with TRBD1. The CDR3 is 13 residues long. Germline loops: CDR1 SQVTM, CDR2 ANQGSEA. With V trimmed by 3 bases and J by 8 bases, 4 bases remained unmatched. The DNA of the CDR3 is TGCAGCGTTGACGGGACAGGGGATTATGAGCAGTTCTTC. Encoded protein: CSVDGTGDYEQFF.

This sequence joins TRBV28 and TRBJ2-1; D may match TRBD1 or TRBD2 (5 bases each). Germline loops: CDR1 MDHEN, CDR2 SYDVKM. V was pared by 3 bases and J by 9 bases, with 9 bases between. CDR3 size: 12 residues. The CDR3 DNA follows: TGTGCCAGCAGTTTCTGGGACGGTGAGCAGTTCTTC. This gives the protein CASSFWDGEQFF.

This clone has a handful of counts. CDR3 sequence (DNA): TGTGCCAGCAGTTCTTTGTTATGGGGAGGGGGGACCCAGTACTTC. As protein: CASSSLLWGGGTQYF. The chain joins TRBV28 to TRBJ2-5; a weak D match, TRBD2 (7 bases). The V and J ends lost 4 bases and 7 bases respectively, with 19 bases between them. Germline V gene data show CDR1 as MDHEN and CDR2 as SYDVKM. This CDR3 is 15 amino acids long.

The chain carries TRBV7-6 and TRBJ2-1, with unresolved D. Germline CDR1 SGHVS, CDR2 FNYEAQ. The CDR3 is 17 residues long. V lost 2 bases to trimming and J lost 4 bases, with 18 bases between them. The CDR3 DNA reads TGTGCCAGCAGCTTAAATGGCAGGAGAGAGATATACAATGAGCAGTTCTTC. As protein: CASSLNGRREIYNEQFF.

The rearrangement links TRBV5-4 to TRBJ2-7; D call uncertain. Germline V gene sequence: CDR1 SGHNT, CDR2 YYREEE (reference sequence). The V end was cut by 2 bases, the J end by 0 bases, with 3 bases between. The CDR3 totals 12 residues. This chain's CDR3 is CASSFSSYEQYF. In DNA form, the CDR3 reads TGTGCCAGCAGCTTTAGCTCCTACGAGCAGTACTTC.

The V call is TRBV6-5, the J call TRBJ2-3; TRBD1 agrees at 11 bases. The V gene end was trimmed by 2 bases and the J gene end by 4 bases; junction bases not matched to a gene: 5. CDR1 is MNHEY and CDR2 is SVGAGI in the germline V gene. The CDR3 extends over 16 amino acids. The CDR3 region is CASSYAGQGAADTQYF. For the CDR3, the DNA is TGTGCCAGCAGTTACGCCGGACAGGGGGCGGCAGATACGCAGTATTTT.

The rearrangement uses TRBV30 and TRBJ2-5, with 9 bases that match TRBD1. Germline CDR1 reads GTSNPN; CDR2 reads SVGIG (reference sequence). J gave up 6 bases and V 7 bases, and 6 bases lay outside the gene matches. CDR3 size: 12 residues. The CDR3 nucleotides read TGTGCCTACTCGGACAGGGGAAAGACCCAGTACTTC. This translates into CAYSDRGKTQYF.

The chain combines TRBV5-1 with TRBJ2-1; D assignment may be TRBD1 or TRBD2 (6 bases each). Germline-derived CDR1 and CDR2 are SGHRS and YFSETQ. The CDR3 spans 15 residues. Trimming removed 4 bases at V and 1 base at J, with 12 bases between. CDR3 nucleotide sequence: TGCGCCAGCAGCCCGGGGGCGGTTTCCTACAATGAGCAGTTCTTC. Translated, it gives CASSPGAVSYNEQFF. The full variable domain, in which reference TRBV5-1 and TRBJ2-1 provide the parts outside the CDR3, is KAGVTQTPRYLIKTRGQQVTLSCSPISGHRSVSWYQQTPGQGLQFLFEYFSETQRNKGNFPGRFSGRQFSNSRSEMNVSTLELGDSALYLCASSPGAVSYNEQFFGPGTRLTVL.

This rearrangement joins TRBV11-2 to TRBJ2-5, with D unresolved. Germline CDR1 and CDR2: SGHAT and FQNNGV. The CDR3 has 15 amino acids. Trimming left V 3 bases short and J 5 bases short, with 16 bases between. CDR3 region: CASSFQPGAMETQYF. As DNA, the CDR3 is TGTGCCAGCAGCTTCCAGCCCGGAGCGATGGAGACCCAGTACTTC.

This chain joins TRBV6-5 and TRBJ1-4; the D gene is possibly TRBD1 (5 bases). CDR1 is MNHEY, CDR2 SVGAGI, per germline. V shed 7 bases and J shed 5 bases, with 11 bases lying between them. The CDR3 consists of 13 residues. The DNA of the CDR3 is TGTGCCAGCATGAGCAGGGCGAATGAAAAACTGTTTTTT. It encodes CASMSRANEKLFF.

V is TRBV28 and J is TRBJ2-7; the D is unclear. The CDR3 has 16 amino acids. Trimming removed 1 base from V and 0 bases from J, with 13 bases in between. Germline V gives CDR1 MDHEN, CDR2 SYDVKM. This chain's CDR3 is CASSLSTRRFSYEQYF. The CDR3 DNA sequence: TGTGCCAGCAGTTTATCCACACGGCGTTTCTCCTACGAGCAGTACTTC.

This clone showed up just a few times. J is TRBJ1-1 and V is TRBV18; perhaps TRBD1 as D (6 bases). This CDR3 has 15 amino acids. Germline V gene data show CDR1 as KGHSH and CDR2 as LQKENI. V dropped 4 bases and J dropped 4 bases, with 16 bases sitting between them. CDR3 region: CASSQAGARFTEAFF. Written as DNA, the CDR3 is TGTGCCAGCTCACAAGCGGGGGCTAGGTTCACTGAAGCTTTCTTT.

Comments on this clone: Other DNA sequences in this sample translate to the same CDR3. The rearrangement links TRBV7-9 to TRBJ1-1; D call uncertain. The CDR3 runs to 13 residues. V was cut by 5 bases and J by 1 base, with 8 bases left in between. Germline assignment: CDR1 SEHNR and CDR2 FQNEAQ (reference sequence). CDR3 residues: CASSLKANTEAFF. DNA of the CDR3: TGTGCCAGCAGCCTAAAAGCGAACACTGAAGCTTTCTTT.

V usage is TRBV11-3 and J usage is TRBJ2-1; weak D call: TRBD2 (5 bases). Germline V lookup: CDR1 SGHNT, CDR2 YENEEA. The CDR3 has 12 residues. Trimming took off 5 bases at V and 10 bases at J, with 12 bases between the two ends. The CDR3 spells CASSVPPGEQFF. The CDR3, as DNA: TGTGCCAGCAGCGTACCTCCGGGGGAGCAGTTCTTC. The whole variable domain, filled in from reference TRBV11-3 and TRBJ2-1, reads EAGVVQSPRYKIIEKKQPVAFWCNPISGHNTLYWYLQNLGQGPELLIRYENEEAVDDSQLPKDRFSAERLKGVDSTLKIQPAELGDSAVYLCASSVPPGEQFFGPGTRLTVL.

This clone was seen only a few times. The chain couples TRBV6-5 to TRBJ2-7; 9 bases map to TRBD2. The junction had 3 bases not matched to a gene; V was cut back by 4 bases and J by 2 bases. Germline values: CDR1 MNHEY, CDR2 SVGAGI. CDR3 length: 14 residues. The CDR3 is CASSSLAGTYEQYF. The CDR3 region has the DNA TGTGCCAGCAGTTCTCTAGCGGGGACCTACGAGCAGTACTTC.